The 29 T cell receptor beta chains listed next were all sequenced from one sample in a study of cytomegalovirus exposure and HLA in healthy donors. The PCR had 60 Vbeta and 13 Jbeta primers. Data came from immunoSEQ multiplex PCR; TCRdb stores just in-frame clones and leaves some out. The sample contains approximately 130,000 clones, roughly 87% of which appear only once. The sequenced material came from PBMCs. These receptors all come from a woman between 18 and 29 years old in good health and CMV-seronegative.

The chain's CDR3 is CASSLARRPTRNTEAFF. CDR3 coding DNA: TGTGCCAGCAGCTTAGCGAGGAGGCCTACAAGGAACACTGAAGCTTTCTTT. The chain couples TRBV7-2 to TRBJ1-1; D is uncertain. The germline gives CDR1 SGHTA, CDR2 FQGNSA. The CDR3 sequence is 17 residues long. The V and J ends lost 0 bases and 1 base respectively, with 15 bases between them.

This clone has only a few counts. The V call is TRBV19, the J call TRBJ1-1, with D unclear. V lost 2 bases to trimming and J lost 3 bases, with 13 bases between them. The CDR3 is made up of 15 amino acids. Germline V gene sequence: CDR1 LNHDA, CDR2 SQIVND (reference sequence). The CDR3 bases are TGTGCCAGTAGTATAAGAGGCGGATTGGACACTGAAGCTTTCTTT. This gives the protein CASSIRGGLDTEAFF.

The chain recombines TRBV7-6 with TRBJ1-5; D possibly corresponds to TRBD1 (6 bases). V gave up 9 bases and J gave up 4 bases, with 13 bases separating them. The germline V gene has CDR1 SGHVS and CDR2 FNYEAQ. The CDR3 length is 13 residues. As DNA, the CDR3 is TGTGCCAGTTCTAGACAGGTTAATCAGCCCCAGCATTTT. It codes for CASSRQVNQPQHF.

Regarding this clone: One end of the junction is discordant with germline, which a read error may explain. This chain connects TRBV7-7 to TRBJ1-2; D is uncertain. Per germline, CDR1 SSHAT and CDR2 FNYEAQ (reference sequence). CDR3 size: 17 residues. CDR3 region: CASSSPGRAGRNYGYTF. As DNA, the CDR3 is TGTGCTAGCAGCTCCCCGGGAAGGGCAGGACGCAACTATGGCTACACCTTC.

The rearrangement links TRBV4-2 to TRBJ1-1, with D uncertain. Trimming left V 5 bases short and J 3 bases short, with 10 bases between. The CDR3 is 13 residues long. Per germline, CDR1 LGHNA and CDR2 YNFKEQ. This chain's CDR3 is CASSTNDDTEAFF. The DNA for the CDR3 is TGTGCCAGCAGCACTAATGACGACACTGAAGCTTTCTTT.

The chain uses TRBV5-1 and TRBJ2-1; possibly TRBD2 for D (5 bases). Looked up from germline, CDR1 is SGHRS and CDR2 is YFSETQ. This CDR3 is 14 amino acids long. Trimming stripped 4 bases from V and 6 bases from J, with 14 bases between. The CDR3 region has the DNA TGCGCCAGCAGCCCGACCCTAGGAGGCAATGAGCAGTTCTTC. It yields the protein CASSPTLGGNEQFF.

The chain couples TRBV6-5 to TRBJ2-4; possible D gene TRBD2, 5 bases. There are 15 residues in the CDR3. Looked up from germline, CDR1 is MNHEY and CDR2 is SVGAGI. The V gene lost 4 bases and the J gene lost 3 bases, with 13 bases spanning the gap. The CDR3 sequence: CASSSHSEGKNIQYF. The CDR3 DNA reads TGTGCCAGCAGTTCCCACTCAGAGGGCAAAAACATTCAGTACTTC.

V and J are TRBV7-9 and TRBJ2-7, with 8 bases fitting TRBD1. With V trimmed by 2 bases and J by 5 bases, 8 bases remained unmatched. Germline values: CDR1 SEHNR, CDR2 FQNEAQ (reference sequence). There are 15 residues in the CDR3. DNA of the CDR3: TGTGCCAGCAGCTTAAGCAGGGGGCTATTGGACGAGCAGTACTTC. Its protein product is CASSLSRGLLDEQYF.

This chain links TRBV14 with TRBJ2-4; D is ambiguous. The V gene's germline CDR1 is SGHDN and CDR2 FVKESK. Trimming shortened V by 1 base and J by 7 bases, and 5 bases separated the two germline ends. This CDR3 contains 12 residues. CDR3 DNA: TGTGCCAGCAGCCAAGTTCGTAACATTCAGTACTTC. Its protein product is CASSQVRNIQYF.

The chain links TRBV6-1 to TRBJ1-4, with 8 bases identical to TRBD1. Germline CDR1 and CDR2: MNHNS and SASEGT. Trimming at V came to 6 bases and at J to 8 bases, leaving 5 bases not matched to a gene. The CDR3 spans 13 residues. For the CDR3, the DNA is TGTGCCAGCAGCGACAGGGGAGGGGAAAAACTGTTTTTT. Its protein is CASSDRGGEKLFF.

The chain couples TRBV2 to TRBJ1-2; D perhaps matches TRBD1 (6 bases). Between the trimmed V and J ends, which lost 1 base and 8 bases, there was a span of 20 bases. Germline V CDR1 and CDR2: SNHLY, FYNNEI. CDR3 length: 16 amino acids. In DNA form, the CDR3 reads TGTGCCAGCAGTGAAGGGGAGGGGGTCCCACTAAGAGGCTACACCTTC. Translated: CASSEGEGVPLRGYTF. The full variable domain, with the rest looked up from reference TRBV2 and TRBJ1-2, is EPEVTQTPSHQVTQMGQEVILRCVPISNHLYFYWYRQILGQKVEFLVSFYNNEISEKSEIFDDQFSVERPDGSNFTLKIRSTKLEDSAMYFCASSEGEGVPLRGYTFGSGTRLTVV.

The V call is TRBV13, the J call TRBJ2-7; 13 positions agree with TRBD2. Germline assignment: CDR1 PRHDT and CDR2 FYEKMQ (reference sequence). With 5 bases clipped from V and 4 bases from J, the junction kept 14 bases outside the gene matches. The CDR3 sequence is 18 residues long. CDR3 residues: CASSLRLRGTSGTYEQYF. The DNA for the CDR3 is TGTGCCAGCAGCCTGCGGTTGCGGGGGACTAGCGGGACGTACGAGCAGTACTTC.

CDR3 protein: CASSTLLITGQPIQNYGYTF. In nucleotides, the CDR3 is TGTGCCAGTAGTACCCTTCTTATTACGGGACAGCCAATTCAAAACTATGGCTACACCTTC. J is TRBJ1-2 and V is TRBV19; 7 bases agree with TRBD1. Germline CDR1 reads LNHDA; CDR2 reads SQIVND (reference sequence). The CDR3 length is 20 residues. J was trimmed by 2 bases and V by 4 bases; bases with no gene match: 22. The variable domain in full, with the rest retrieved from reference TRBV19 and TRBJ1-2, is DGGITQSPKYLFRKEGQNVTLSCEQNLNHDAMYWYRQDPGQGLRLIYYSQIVNDFQKGDIAEGYSVSREKKESFPLTVTSAQKNPTAFYLCASSTLLITGQPIQNYGYTFGSGTRLTVV.

This chain joins TRBV5-1 and TRBJ2-3, with 7 bases lining up with TRBD2. V lost 1 base, J lost 5 bases, and 4 bases stayed unmatched. The CDR3 sequence is 14 residues long. Germline V lookup: CDR1 SGHRS, CDR2 YFSETQ. The CDR3 DNA reads as TGCGCCAGCAGCTTGAGGCCGGGAGGAGATACGCAGTATTTT. Translated: CASSLRPGGDTQYF. Looking up the rest from reference TRBV5-1 and TRBJ2-3 gives the full variable domain: KAGVTQTPRYLIKTRGQQVTLSCSPISGHRSVSWYQQTPGQGLQFLFEYFSETQRNKGNFPGRFSGRQFSNSRSEMNVSTLELGDSALYLCASSLRPGGDTQYFGPGTRLTVL.

The chain links TRBV5-1 to TRBJ2-1; D possibly corresponds to TRBD2 (5 bases). The CDR3 covers 15 residues. V was pared by 4 bases and J by 0 bases, with 11 bases between. The germline V gene has CDR1 SGHRS and CDR2 YFSETQ. The CDR3: CASSPSGNSYNEQFF. DNA for the CDR3: TGCGCCAGCAGCCCCAGCGGCAACTCCTACAATGAGCAGTTCTTC.

The chain carries TRBV19 and TRBJ1-5; D might be TRBD1 (6 bases). There are 17 residues in the CDR3. V was clipped by 5 bases and J by 7 bases, with 24 bases between them. CDR1 and CDR2 (germline): LNHDA, SQIVND (reference sequence). This chain's CDR3 is CASSPEGGRTVRQPQHF. The CDR3, as DNA: TGTGCCAGTAGTCCTGAGGGGGGGCGCACGGTTAGGCAGCCCCAGCATTTT.

The chain couples TRBV30 to TRBJ2-1, with D unclear. The CDR3 is made up of 14 amino acids. V was pared by 4 bases and J by 5 bases, with 15 bases between. The V gene's germline CDR1 is GTSNPN and CDR2 SVGIG (reference sequence). The CDR3 DNA sequence: TGTGCCTGGACGAGGTGGCTGGGTCACAATGAGCAGTTCTTC. It is translated as CAWTRWLGHNEQFF.

V and J are TRBV11-1 and TRBJ2-3; 9 nucleotides agree with TRBD2. The CDR3 is 16 amino acids. The germline V gene encodes CDR1 SGHAT and CDR2 FQDESV (reference sequence). J was trimmed by 4 bases and V by 5 bases; bases with no gene match: 10. CDR3 amino acids: CASSLGKRGVSDTQYF. In DNA form, the CDR3 reads TGTGCCAGCAGCCTGGGAAAGCGGGGGGTTTCAGATACGCAGTATTTT.

V gene TRBV7-8 combines with J gene TRBJ2-3, with TRBD2 identical over 14 bases. The trim removed 4 bases at V and 5 bases at J, leaving 11 bases unmatched. The CDR3 has 18 amino acids. Germline V gene sequence: CDR1 SGHVS, CDR2 FQNEAQ. The CDR3 protein is CASSWGLAGAGGEDTQYF. The CDR3 DNA reads TGTGCCAGCAGCTGGGGACTAGCGGGGGCCGGAGGTGAAGATACGCAGTATTTT. The full variable domain, its missing parts supplied by reference TRBV7-8 and TRBJ2-3, is GAGVSQSPRYKVAKRGQDVALRCDPISGHVSLFWYQQALGQGPEFLTYFQNEAQLDKSGLPSDRFFAERPEGSVSTLKIQRTQQEDSAVYLCASSWGLAGAGGEDTQYFGPGTRLTVL.

The chain uses TRBV12-5 and TRBJ2-1, with D uncertain. The germline V gene encodes CDR1 LGHNT and CDR2 FRNRAP. The CDR3 has 13 amino acids. With 5 bases removed from V and 5 bases from J, the gap between germline ends came to 10 bases. CDR3 DNA sequence: TGTGCTAGTGGTCCAAGGAGTAACAATGAGCAGTTCTTC. This encodes CASGPRSNNEQFF.

DNA for the CDR3: TGTGCCTGGAACGGTAACACCGGGGAGCTGTTTTTT. Translation: CAWNGNTGELFF. J is TRBJ2-2 and V is TRBV30; D uncertain. The CDR3 extends over 12 amino acids. CDR1 and CDR2 (germline): GTSNPN, SVGIG (reference sequence). Trimming removed 4 bases at V and 2 bases at J, with 5 bases between.

The chain couples TRBV19 to TRBJ2-3, with a possible D match to TRBD1 (6 bases). Trimming removed 5 bases at V and 3 bases at J, with 15 bases between. This CDR3 spans 15 amino acids. Germline-derived CDR1 and CDR2 are LNHDA and SQIVND (reference sequence). CDR3 loop: CASSLTGLATDTQYF. The CDR3 nucleotides read TGTGCCAGTAGTCTTACAGGGCTGGCGACAGATACGCAGTATTTT.

This chain links TRBV7-2 with TRBJ2-1; no clear D. V lost 1 base, J lost 7 bases, and 5 bases lay in between. Germline values: CDR1 SGHTA, CDR2 FQGNSA. This CDR3 region has 12 residues. The CDR3 nucleotides are TGTGCCAGCAGCTTAGACTCTAATGAGCAGTTCTTC. It is translated as CASSLDSNEQFF.

The V and J genes are TRBV18 and TRBJ2-5, with no clear D. The CDR3 loop spans 14 amino acids. V shed 0 bases and J shed 2 bases, with 7 bases lying between them. Germline V CDR1 and CDR2: KGHSH, LQKENI. The CDR3 reads CASSPPVTQETQYF. CDR3 bases: TGTGCCAGCTCACCACCGGTAACACAAGAGACCCAGTACTTC. Drawing the rest from reference TRBV18 and TRBJ2-5, the complete variable domain is NAGVMQNPRHLVRRRGQEARLRCSPMKGHSHVYWYRQLPEEGLKFMVYLQKENIIDESGMPKERFSAEFPKEGPSILRIQQVVRGDSAAYFCASSPPVTQETQYFGPGTRLLVL.

The rearrangement links TRBV19 to TRBJ2-7; D is possibly TRBD2 (7 bases). In germline, CDR1 is LNHDA, CDR2 SQIVND (reference sequence). CDR3 length: 13 residues. Trimming took off 8 bases at V and 6 bases at J, with 17 bases between the two ends. As DNA, the CDR3 is TGTGCCAGTTCAAGGGGGGGGGCGGGCGAGCAGTACTTC. Translated, it gives CASSRGGAGEQYF.

This clone was seen a few times. J is TRBJ1-1 and V is TRBV19; 8 nucleotides line up with TRBD1. This CDR3 spans 15 amino acids. Trimming cost V 7 bases and J 1 base; bases outside gene matches: 8. Germline values: CDR1 LNHDA, CDR2 SQIVND (reference sequence). CDR3 nucleotide sequence: TGTGCCAGTAACGACAGGGGAAAGGGGAACACTGAAGCTTTCTTT. It yields the protein CASNDRGKGNTEAFF.

J is TRBJ2-1 and V is TRBV4-1; weak D call: TRBD2 (7 bases). CDR1 and CDR2 from the germline V gene are MGHRA and YSYEKL. The CDR3 is 12 amino acids. The V end lost 3 bases, the J end lost 10 bases, and 10 bases lay between the germline ends. The CDR3 loop is CASSHGGREQFF. The CDR3 nucleotides are TGCGCCAGCAGCCACGGGGGGCGGGAGCAGTTCTTC.

This clone was observed a few times. The rearrangement uses TRBV14 and TRBJ2-1; TRBD2 matches 9 bases. The CDR3 consists of 13 residues. CDR1 is SGHDN, CDR2 FVKESK, per germline. Trimming took 8 bases from V and 9 from J; bases not matched to a gene: 8. CDR3 residues: CASGGLASFEQFF. DNA of the CDR3: TGTGCCAGCGGCGGACTAGCGAGTTTTGAGCAGTTCTTC.

This chain connects TRBV25-1 to TRBJ2-7; D remains unclear. Trimming removed 6 bases from V and 2 bases from J, with 11 bases in between. This CDR3 has 13 amino acids. Per the germline V gene, CDR1 is MGHDK and CDR2 is SYGVNS. CDR3 nucleotide sequence: TGTGCCAGCAGCGAGGTATCGGCCTACGAGCAGTACTTC. Residues: CASSEVSAYEQYF.